The T cell receptor beta chain under discussion was sequenced for a study of blood T cells in healthy people across ages. The use of a sample-barcoded 5' primer and a J-beta primer mix characterized a second PCR of roughly 6 to 12 cycles. The template-switch adaptor was a 5' adaptor with 12 random nucleotides. It tagged each cDNA molecule. TCRdb itself ran the 5' RACE reads through MiXCR, one entry per CDR3 protein. Altogether approximately 1,700,000 distinct CDR3 sequences are present, about 39% being singletons, with the ten largest covering 20% to 25%. This clonotype appeared a single time. The CDR3 length is 17 residues. Total RNA was isolated from each sample in quantities of at least 5 micrograms.

The sample was blood. V is TRBV12-3 or TRBV12-4 and J is TRBJ2-5; 7 nucleotides align to TRBD2. The DNA end lines up better with TRBJ2-7; the J call may be wrong. This clonotype was sampled from a human donor in good health. This CDR3 reads CASFGKAGSRSSYEQYF. DNA for the CDR3: TGTGCCAGCTTCGGGAAAGCGGGGTCGCGGAGTTCCTACGAGCAGTACTTC.